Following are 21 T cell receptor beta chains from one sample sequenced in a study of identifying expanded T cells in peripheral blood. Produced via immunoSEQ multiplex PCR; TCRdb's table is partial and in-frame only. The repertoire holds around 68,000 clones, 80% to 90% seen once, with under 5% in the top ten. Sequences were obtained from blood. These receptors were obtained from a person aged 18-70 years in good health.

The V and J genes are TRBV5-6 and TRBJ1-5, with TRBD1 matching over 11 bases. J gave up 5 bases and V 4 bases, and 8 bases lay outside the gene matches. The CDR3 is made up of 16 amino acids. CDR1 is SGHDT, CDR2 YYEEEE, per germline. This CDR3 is CASSTGQGAFDQPQHF. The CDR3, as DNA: TGTGCCAGCAGCACCGGACAGGGGGCATTTGATCAGCCCCAGCATTTT.

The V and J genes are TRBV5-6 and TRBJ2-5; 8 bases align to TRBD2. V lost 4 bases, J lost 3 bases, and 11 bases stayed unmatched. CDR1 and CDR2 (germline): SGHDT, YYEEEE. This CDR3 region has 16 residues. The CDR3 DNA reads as TGTGCCAGCAGCCTTAGCGGGATCTGGGATAAAGAGACCCAGTACTTC. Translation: CASSLSGIWDKETQYF.

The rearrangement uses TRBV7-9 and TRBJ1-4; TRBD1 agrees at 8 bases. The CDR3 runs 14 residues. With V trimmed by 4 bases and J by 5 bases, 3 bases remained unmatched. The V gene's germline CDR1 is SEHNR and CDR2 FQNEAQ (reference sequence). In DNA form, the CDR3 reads TGTGCCAGCAGCTCCAGGGGGCGCAATGAAAAACTGTTTTTT. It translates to CASSSRGRNEKLFF.

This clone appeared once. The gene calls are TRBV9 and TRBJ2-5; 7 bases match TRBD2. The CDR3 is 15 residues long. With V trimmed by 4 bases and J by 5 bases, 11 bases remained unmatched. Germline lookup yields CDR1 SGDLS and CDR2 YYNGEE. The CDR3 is CASSLRASGWETQYF. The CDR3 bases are TGTGCCAGCAGCCTACGGGCTAGCGGTTGGGAGACCCAGTACTTC.

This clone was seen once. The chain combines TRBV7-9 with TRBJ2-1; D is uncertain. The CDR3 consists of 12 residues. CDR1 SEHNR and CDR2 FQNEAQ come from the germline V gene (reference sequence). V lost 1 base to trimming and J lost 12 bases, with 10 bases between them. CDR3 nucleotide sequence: TGTGCCAGCAGCTTAGGTGTGAATCTGCAGTTCTTC. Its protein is CASSLGVNLQFF. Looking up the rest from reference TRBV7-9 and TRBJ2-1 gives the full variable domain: DTGVSQNPRHKITKRGQNVTFRCDPISEHNRLYWYRQTLGQGPEFLTYFQNEAQLEKSRLLSDRFSAERPKGSFSTLEIQRTEQGDSAMYLCASSLGVNLQFFGPGTRLTVL.

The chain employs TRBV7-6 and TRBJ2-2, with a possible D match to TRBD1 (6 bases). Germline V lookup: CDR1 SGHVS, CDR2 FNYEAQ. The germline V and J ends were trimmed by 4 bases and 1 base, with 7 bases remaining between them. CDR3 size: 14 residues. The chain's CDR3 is CASSWTENTGELFF. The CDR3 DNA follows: TGTGCCAGCAGCTGGACAGAGAACACCGGGGAGCTGTTTTTT.

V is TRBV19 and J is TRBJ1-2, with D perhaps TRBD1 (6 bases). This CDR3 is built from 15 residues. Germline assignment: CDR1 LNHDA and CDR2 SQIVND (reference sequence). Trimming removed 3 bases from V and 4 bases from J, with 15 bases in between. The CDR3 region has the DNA TGTGCCAGTAGTATCGGCCGGGGGCCCGGCTATGGCTACACCTTC. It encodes CASSIGRGPGYGYTF.

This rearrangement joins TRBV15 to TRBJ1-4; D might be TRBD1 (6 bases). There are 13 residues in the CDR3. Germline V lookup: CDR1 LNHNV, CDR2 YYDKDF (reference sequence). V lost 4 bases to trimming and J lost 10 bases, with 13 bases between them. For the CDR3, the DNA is TGTGCCACCAGCAAAGAGGGGGGCGGAAAACTGTTTTTT. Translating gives CATSKEGGGKLFF.

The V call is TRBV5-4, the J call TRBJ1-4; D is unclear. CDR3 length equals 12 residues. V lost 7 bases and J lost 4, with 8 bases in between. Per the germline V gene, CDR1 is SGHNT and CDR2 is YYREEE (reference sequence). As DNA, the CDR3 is TGTGCCAGCGGGGTACATAATGAAAAACTGTTTTTT. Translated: CASGVHNEKLFF.

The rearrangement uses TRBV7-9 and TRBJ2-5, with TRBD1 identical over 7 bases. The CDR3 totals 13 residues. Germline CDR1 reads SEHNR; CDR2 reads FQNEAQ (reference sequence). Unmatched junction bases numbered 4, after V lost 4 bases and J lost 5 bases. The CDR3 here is CASSYTGDETQYF. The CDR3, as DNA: TGTGCCAGCAGCTATACAGGGGATGAGACCCAGTACTTC. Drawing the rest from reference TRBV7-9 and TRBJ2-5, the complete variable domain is DTGVSQNPRHKITKRGQNVTFRCDPISEHNRLYWYRQTLGQGPEFLTYFQNEAQLEKSRLLSDRFSAERPKGSFSTLEIQRTEQGDSAMYLCASSYTGDETQYFGPGTRLLVL.

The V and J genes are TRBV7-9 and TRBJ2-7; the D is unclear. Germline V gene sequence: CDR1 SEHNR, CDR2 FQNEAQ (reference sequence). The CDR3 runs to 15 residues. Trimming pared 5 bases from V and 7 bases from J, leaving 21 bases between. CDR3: CASSPGGVRAGEQYF. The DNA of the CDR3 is TGTGCCAGCAGCCCCGGCGGAGTGCGAGCCGGGGAGCAGTACTTC.

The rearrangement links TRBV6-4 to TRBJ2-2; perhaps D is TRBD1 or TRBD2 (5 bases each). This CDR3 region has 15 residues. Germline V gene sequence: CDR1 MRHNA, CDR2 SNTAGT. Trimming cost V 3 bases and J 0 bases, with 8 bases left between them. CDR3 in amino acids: CASSEADTNTGELFF. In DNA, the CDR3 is TGTGCCAGCAGTGAAGCGGACACGAACACCGGGGAGCTGTTTTTT.

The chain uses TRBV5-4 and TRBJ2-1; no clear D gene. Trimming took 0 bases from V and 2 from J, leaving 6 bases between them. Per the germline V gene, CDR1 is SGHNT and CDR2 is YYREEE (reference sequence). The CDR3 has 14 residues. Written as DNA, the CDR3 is TGTGCCAGCAGCTTGGCCCTAGCCTACAATGAGCAGTTCTTC. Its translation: CASSLALAYNEQFF.

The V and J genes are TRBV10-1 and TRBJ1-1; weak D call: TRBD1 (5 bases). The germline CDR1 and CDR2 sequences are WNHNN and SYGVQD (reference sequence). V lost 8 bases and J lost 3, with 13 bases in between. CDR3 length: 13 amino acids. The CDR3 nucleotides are TGCGCCAGCCTGGGCACGGGGGACACTGAAGCTTTCTTT. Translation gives CASLGTGDTEAFF.

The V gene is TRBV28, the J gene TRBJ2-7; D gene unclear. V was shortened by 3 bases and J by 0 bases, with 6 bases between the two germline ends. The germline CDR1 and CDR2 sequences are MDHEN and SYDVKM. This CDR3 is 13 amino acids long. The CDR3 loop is CASSFGISYEQYF. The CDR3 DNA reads TGTGCCAGCAGTTTTGGCATCTCCTACGAGCAGTACTTC.

The CDR3 reads CASSPGTGVYNEQFF. Here the CDR3 DNA reads TGTGCCAGCAGCCCCGGGACAGGGGTATACAATGAGCAGTTCTTC. V and J are TRBV7-3 and TRBJ2-1, with TRBD1 matching 10 bases. The CDR3 sequence is 15 residues long. Germline loops: CDR1 SGHTA, CDR2 FQGTGA. The junction had 5 bases not matched to a gene; V was cut back by 5 bases and J by 4 bases. The whole variable domain, filled in from reference TRBV7-3 and TRBJ2-1, reads GAGVSQTPSNKVTEKGKYVELRCDPISGHTALYWYRQSLGQGPEFLIYFQGTGAADDSGLPNDRFFAVRPEGSVSTLKIQRTERGDSAVYLCASSPGTGVYNEQFFGPGTRLTVL.

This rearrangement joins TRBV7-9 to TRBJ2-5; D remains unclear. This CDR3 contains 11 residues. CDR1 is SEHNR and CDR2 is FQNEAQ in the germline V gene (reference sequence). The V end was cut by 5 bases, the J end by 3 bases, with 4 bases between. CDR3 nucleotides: TGTGCCAGCAGCCAGGAAGAGACCCAGTACTTC. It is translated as CASSQEETQYF. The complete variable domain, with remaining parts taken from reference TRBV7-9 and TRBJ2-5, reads DTGVSQNPRHKITKRGQNVTFRCDPISEHNRLYWYRQTLGQGPEFLTYFQNEAQLEKSRLLSDRFSAERPKGSFSTLEIQRTEQGDSAMYLCASSQEETQYFGPGTRLLVL.

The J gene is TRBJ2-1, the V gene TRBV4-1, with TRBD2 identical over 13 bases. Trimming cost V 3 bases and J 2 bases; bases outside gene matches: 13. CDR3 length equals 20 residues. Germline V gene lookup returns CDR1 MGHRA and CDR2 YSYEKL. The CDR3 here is CASSHGRGLAGPLTYNEQFF. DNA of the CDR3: TGCGCCAGCAGCCATGGTCGGGGACTAGCGGGACCCCTTACCTACAATGAGCAGTTCTTC.

For the CDR3, the DNA is TGTGCCAGCAGGGGGACAGCGGGAGAAGCTTTCTTT. Translated, it gives CASRGTAGEAFF. This rearrangement joins TRBV7-9 to TRBJ1-1, with 7 bases lining up with TRBD1. CDR1 and CDR2 from the germline V gene are SEHNR and FQNEAQ (reference sequence). This CDR3 is 12 amino acids long. V lost 6 bases to trimming and J lost 8 bases; unmatched junction nucleotides: 6.

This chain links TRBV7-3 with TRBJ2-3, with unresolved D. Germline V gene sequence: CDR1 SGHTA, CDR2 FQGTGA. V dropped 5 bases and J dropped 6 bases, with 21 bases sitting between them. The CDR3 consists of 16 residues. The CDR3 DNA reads TGTGCCAGCAGCCCCTGGGCCTCTGTCCCGACTGATACGCAGTATTTT. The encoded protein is CASSPWASVPTDTQYF.

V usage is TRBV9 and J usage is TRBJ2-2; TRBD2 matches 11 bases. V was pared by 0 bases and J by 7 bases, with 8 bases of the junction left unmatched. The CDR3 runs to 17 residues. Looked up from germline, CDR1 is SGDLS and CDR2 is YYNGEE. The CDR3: CASSVGLAGPRGGELFF. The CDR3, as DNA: TGTGCCAGCAGCGTAGGACTAGCGGGGCCTCGTGGCGGGGAGCTGTTTTTT.